Below are 20 T cell receptor beta chains sequenced from a single sample in a study of early T cells in non-severe SARS-CoV-2 infection. MiXCR, applied by TCRdb to the 5' RACE reads, yields one record per CDR3 protein. The data contain some 71,000 distinct CDR3 sequences, roughly 10% of them singletons. Sequenced material: whole blood. The receptors derive from an adult who was a healthcare worker with PCR-confirmed SARS-CoV-2 infection or an uninfected control (not recorded which).

This clonotype has a count of ten or more. The rearrangement uses TRBV24-1 and TRBJ2-1; 11 bases fit TRBD2. Germline V lookup: CDR1 KGHDR, CDR2 SFDVKD. The CDR3 spans 18 residues. V trimming: 3 bases; J trimming: 4 bases; junction bases outside the gene matches: 10. CDR3 region: CATSDTRGTSGLYNEQFF. The CDR3 DNA reads TGTGCCACCAGTGATACTAGAGGGACTAGCGGCCTATACAATGAGCAGTTCTTC.

At least ten counts were recorded for this clonotype. This rearrangement joins TRBV6-5 to TRBJ2-4, with D perhaps matching TRBD1 (6 bases). The CDR3 is 15 residues long. Germline V CDR1 and CDR2: MNHEY, SVGAGI. Between the trimmed V and J ends, which lost 5 bases and 5 bases, there was a span of 16 bases. CDR3 sequence reads: CASSRFVGAENIQYF. CDR3 coding DNA: TGTGCCAGCAGTCGCTTCGTGGGGGCGGAAAACATTCAGTACTTC.

This clonotype was counted many times. The rearrangement joins TRBV20-1 to TRBJ2-3; 13 nucleotides agree with TRBD2. Germline trimming cut 6 bases from V and 6 bases from J; bases unmatched to any gene: 6. CDR1 DFQATT and CDR2 SNEGSKA come from the germline V gene (reference sequence). The CDR3 has 14 amino acids. For the CDR3, the DNA is TGCAGTGCACGACTAGCGGGAGGATCGGATACGCAGTATTTT. It codes for CSARLAGGSDTQYF.

The chain combines TRBV29-1 with TRBJ1-1, with D possibly being TRBD1 (6 bases). The CDR3 is 13 residues long. V lost 6 bases and J lost 0, with 11 bases in between. Germline assignment: CDR1 SQVTM and CDR2 ANQGSEA. The CDR3 protein is CSVGGPLNTEAFF. The CDR3 region has the DNA TGCAGCGTGGGGGGCCCTTTGAACACTGAAGCTTTCTTT. Based on the CDR3 plus reference TRBV29-1 and TRBJ1-1, the full variable domain is SAVISQKPSRDICQRGTSLTIQCQVDSQVTMMFWYRQQPGQSLTLIATANQGSEATYESGFVIDKFPISRPNLTFSTLTVSNMSPEDSSIYLCSVGGPLNTEAFFGQGTRLTVV.

This clonotype showed up many times. The V and J genes are TRBV3-1 and TRBJ2-1, with TRBD2 identical over 11 bases. The CDR3 consists of 15 residues. V trimming: 6 bases; J trimming: 9 bases; junction bases outside the gene matches: 10. CDR1 LGHDT and CDR2 YNNKEL come from the germline V gene (reference sequence). The CDR3 DNA reads as TGTGCCAGCAGTTTATCCGGGACTAGCGGACGTGAGCAGTTCTTC. This gives the protein CASSLSGTSGREQFF.

This clonotype was recorded many times. CDR3 loop: CASTPGTRSGTGELFF. DNA for the CDR3: TGTGCCAGCACCCCCGGGACTAGGAGCGGCACCGGGGAGCTGTTTTTT. This rearrangement joins TRBV12-3 or TRBV12-4 to TRBJ2-2, with TRBD2 matching over 8 bases. V dropped 7 bases and J dropped 4; count of bases not matched to a gene: 11. The CDR3 has 16 amino acids.

This clonotype was detected only a few times. The chain is built from TRBV24-1 and TRBJ2-1; D not certain. CDR3 size: 11 residues. Per germline, CDR1 KGHDR and CDR2 SFDVKD. V was cut by 4 bases and J by 3 bases, with 0 bases left in between. DNA of the CDR3: TGTGCCACCAGTGACTACAATGAGCAGTTCTTC. This gives the protein CATSDYNEQFF.

This clonotype was picked up a small number of times. This sequence joins TRBV2 and TRBJ2-3; 9 positions agree with TRBD2. This CDR3 has 16 residues. Germline CDR1 is SNHLY and CDR2 is FYNNEI. The trim removed 3 bases at V and 3 bases at J, leaving 7 bases unmatched. The chain's CDR3 is CASSDATSGSTDTQYF. Here the CDR3 DNA reads TGTGCCAGCAGTGACGCGACTAGCGGTTCGACAGATACGCAGTATTTT.

This clonotype was detected many times. The CDR3, as DNA: TGTGCCAGCAGCAGGGGGGTCTTTGAAGAGACCCAGTACTTC. Its protein is CASSRGVFEETQYF. The gene calls are TRBV7-9 and TRBJ2-5; either TRBD1 or TRBD2 may supply D (6 bases each). The germline V gene encodes CDR1 SEHNR and CDR2 FQNEAQ (reference sequence). This CDR3 has 14 residues. V was cut by 5 bases and J by 3 bases, with 13 bases left in between.

This clonotype showed up just a few times. This chain joins TRBV3-1 and TRBJ2-3, with a weak D call TRBD1 (6 bases). Trimming stripped 5 bases from V and 6 bases from J, with 12 bases between. This CDR3 is 13 amino acids long. Germline CDR1 is LGHDT and CDR2 is YNNKEL (reference sequence). In DNA, the CDR3 is TGTGCCAGCAGCTCACAGGGATTGGATACGCAGTATTTT. It translates to CASSSQGLDTQYF.

The table lists this clonotype with a few counts. J is TRBJ2-1 and V is TRBV29-1; 12 bases line up with TRBD1. V gave up 7 bases and J gave up 9 bases; unmatched junction bases: 7. The germline V gene has CDR1 SQVTM and CDR2 ANQGSEA. The CDR3 consists of 13 residues. CDR3 residues: CSGDRGPKFEQFF. CDR3 nucleotides: TGCAGCGGGGACAGGGGGCCCAAATTTGAGCAGTTCTTC.

The V gene is TRBV20-1, the J gene TRBJ2-7, with D possibly matching TRBD2 (6 bases). In germline, CDR1 is DFQATT, CDR2 SNEGSKA (reference sequence). V shed 3 bases and J shed 1 base, with 16 bases lying between them. CDR3 length: 15 residues. Here the CDR3 reads CSASQGLRGSYEQYF. DNA of the CDR3: TGCAGTGCTAGTCAGGGACTCCGGGGATCCTACGAGCAGTACTTC.

There are many counts of this clonotype. The rearrangement links TRBV4-3 to TRBJ2-2; TRBD1 matches at 9 bases. This CDR3 region has 17 residues. Germline loops: CDR1 LGHNA, CDR2 YSLEER. Trimming removed 0 bases from V and 4 bases from J; junction bases left unmatched: 6. The CDR3 coding sequence is TGCGCCAGCAGCCAAGATGGGTCGGACAGGGGCACCGGGGAGCTGTTTTTT. Translated, it gives CASSQDGSDRGTGELFF.

The genes are TRBV20-1 and TRBJ2-6, with D maybe TRBD1 (6 bases). CDR3 length equals 13 residues. Trimming took off 4 bases at V and 4 bases at J, with 8 bases between the two ends. Germline V CDR1 and CDR2: DFQATT, SNEGSKA (reference sequence). The CDR3: CSATGAGANVLTF. The DNA of the CDR3 is TGCAGTGCTACAGGGGCAGGGGCCAACGTCCTGACTTTC.

This clonotype was seen many times. The V and J genes are TRBV7-2 and TRBJ1-5, with 9 bases matching TRBD1. Trimming removed 5 bases from V and 7 bases from J; junction bases left unmatched: 9. Germline V CDR1 and CDR2: SGHTA, FQGNSA. CDR3 length: 15 amino acids. The CDR3 DNA sequence: TGTGCCAGCAGCCCGGGACAGGGTGTGGGGCAGCCCCAGCATTTT. Residues: CASSPGQGVGQPQHF.

This clonotype was recorded a few times. The chain is built from TRBV3-1 and TRBJ1-2; 9 bases map to TRBD1. Trimming removed 4 bases from V and 4 bases from J; junction bases left unmatched: 10. The CDR3 has 16 amino acids. Germline V CDR1 and CDR2: LGHDT, YNNKEL (reference sequence). For the CDR3, the DNA is TGTGCCAGCAGCCCGACAGGGGGGGTCTTTTCCTATGGCTACACCTTC. It translates to CASSPTGGVFSYGYTF.

The chain has TRBV13 and TRBJ1-1; 10 bases map to TRBD1. Germline V CDR1 and CDR2: PRHDT, FYEKMQ (reference sequence). V gave up 4 bases and J gave up 2 bases; unmatched junction bases: 4. This CDR3 spans 15 amino acids. The chain's CDR3 is CASSSATGGNTEAFF. The CDR3 DNA sequence: TGTGCCAGCAGCTCGGCGACAGGGGGCAACACTGAAGCTTTCTTT. Complete variable domain (other parts from reference TRBV13 and TRBJ1-1): AAGVIQSPRHLIKEKRETATLKCYPIPRHDTVYWYQQGPGQDPQFLISFYEKMQSDKGSIPDRFSAQQFSDYHSELNMSSLELGDSALYFCASSSATGGNTEAFFGQGTRLTVV.

At least ten counts were recorded for this clonotype. The junction differs from germline at one of its ends, possibly a read error. The chain has TRBV4-2 and TRBJ2-2; the D gene is possibly TRBD1 (6 bases). The CDR3 is made up of 14 amino acids. Germline CDR1 reads LGHNA; CDR2 reads YNFKEQ. DNA for the CDR3: TGTGCCAGCAGCGAAGAACAGGGTTCCGGGGAGCTGTTTTTT. This gives the protein CASSEEQGSGELFF.

Concerning this clonotype: It is likely a read error, because the conserved phenylalanine at the end of the CDR3 is missing. This chain joins TRBV14 and TRBJ1-1, with D hard to call. This CDR3 has 12 residues. Trimming shortened V by 1 base and J by 10 bases, and 10 bases separated the two germline ends. Per the germline V gene, CDR1 is SGHDN and CDR2 is FVKESK. CDR3 sequence (DNA): TGTGCCAGCAGCCAAGGTCCTTGGGGAGCTTTCCTT. As protein: CASSQGPWGAFL.

J is TRBJ1-1 and V is TRBV27; possibly TRBD1 for D (6 bases). The germline gives CDR1 MNHEY, CDR2 SMNVEV (reference sequence). This CDR3 has 12 residues. Trimming took off 5 bases at V and 5 bases at J, with 9 bases between the two ends. This CDR3 reads CASSPTGTEAFF. The CDR3, as DNA: TGTGCCAGCAGTCCTACAGGGACTGAAGCTTTCTTT.